Listed here are 17 T cell receptor beta chains from one sample, sequenced in a study of T cell responses to AZD1222 COVID-19 vaccine. Here immunoSEQ multiplex PCR was the method, and the copy in TCRdb shows in-frame clones only, minus some. The data hold about 110,000 clones, with around 92% observed a single time. The material sequenced was peripheral blood, taken on day 0 of AZD1222 vaccination. The receptors stem from an adult in good health.

The chain links TRBV7-2 to TRBJ2-3; unclear D gene. This CDR3 is 14 amino acids long. Trimming shortened V by 5 bases and J by 2 bases, and 11 bases separated the two germline ends. Germline CDR1 is SGHTA and CDR2 is FQGNSA. CDR3 in amino acids: CASSPTRLTDTQYF. The CDR3 region has the DNA TGTGCCAGCAGCCCGACTCGGCTCACAGATACGCAGTATTTT.

This clone was detected only a few times. The genes are TRBV24-1 and TRBJ2-5; no clear D gene. The germline gives CDR1 KGHDR, CDR2 SFDVKD. CDR3 size: 12 residues. V was shortened by 5 bases and J by 9 bases, with 12 bases between the two germline ends. CDR3 bases: TGTGCCACCAGTGCCCCTGGGTCCGCCCAGTACTTC. Residues: CATSAPGSAQYF.

The rearrangement uses TRBV13 and TRBJ2-7, with TRBD2 matching 7 bases. Trimming removed 7 bases from V and 2 bases from J; junction bases left unmatched: 8. Germline CDR1 reads PRHDT; CDR2 reads FYEKMQ (reference sequence). CDR3 length equals 14 residues. The CDR3 protein is CASKLGGRTYEQYF. DNA for the CDR3: TGTGCCAGCAAACTGGGCGGGAGAACCTACGAGCAGTACTTC.

This chain connects TRBV15 to TRBJ1-1; D gene ambiguous. The germline V gene has CDR1 LNHNV and CDR2 YYDKDF (reference sequence). This CDR3 is 15 amino acids long. The V and J ends lost 6 bases and 0 bases respectively, with 14 bases between them. The CDR3 DNA follows: TGTGCCACCAGTCCCCCCTACCATATGAACACTGAAGCTTTCTTT. This encodes CATSPPYHMNTEAFF.

The V gene is TRBV30, the J gene TRBJ1-4; the D gene is possibly TRBD1 (5 bases). Germline-derived CDR1 and CDR2 are GTSNPN and SVGIG (reference sequence). CDR3 length: 12 residues. V was trimmed by 5 bases and J by 7 bases, leaving 11 bases between them. For the CDR3, the DNA is TGTGCCTGGGACCTTGGGGGTGAAAAACTGTTTTTT. This translates into CAWDLGGEKLFF.

This chain connects TRBV6-2 or TRBV6-3 to TRBJ2-3, with 14 bases identical to TRBD2. The CDR3 sequence is 18 residues long. V dropped 5 bases and J dropped 1; count of bases not matched to a gene: 8. Germline assignment: CDR1 MNHEY and CDR2 SVGEGT. The CDR3 DNA reads TGTGCCAGCAGTCCACGACTAGCGGGAGGGAGTGGCACAGATACGCAGTATTTT. Residues: CASSPRLAGGSGTDTQYF.

The chain employs TRBV5-1 and TRBJ2-4; D is possibly TRBD1 (7 bases). Trimming shortened V by 1 base and J by 8 bases, and 13 bases separated the two germline ends. Germline-derived CDR1 and CDR2 are SGHRS and YFSETQ. This CDR3 contains 14 residues. CDR3 in amino acids: CASSLNRGGDIQYF. As DNA, the CDR3 is TGCGCCAGCAGCTTGAACAGGGGAGGTGACATTCAGTACTTC.

The gene calls are TRBV5-1 and TRBJ1-2; a possible D gene is TRBD1 (5 bases). This CDR3 is 15 amino acids long. V shed 2 bases and J shed 6 bases, with 17 bases lying between them. Germline-derived CDR1 and CDR2 are SGHRS and YFSETQ. The CDR3 reads CASSLGQGKADGYTF. In DNA form, the CDR3 reads TGCGCCAGCAGCTTAGGGCAGGGAAAGGCGGATGGCTACACCTTC. The complete variable domain, with remaining parts taken from reference TRBV5-1 and TRBJ1-2, reads KAGVTQTPRYLIKTRGQQVTLSCSPISGHRSVSWYQQTPGQGLQFLFEYFSETQRNKGNFPGRFSGRQFSNSRSEMNVSTLELGDSALYLCASSLGQGKADGYTFGSGTRLTVV.

This chain joins TRBV15 and TRBJ2-7; D gene uncertain. In germline, CDR1 is LNHNV, CDR2 YYDKDF (reference sequence). The CDR3 spans 12 residues. V shed 1 base and J shed 5 bases, with 6 bases lying between them. This CDR3 reads CATSRGEHEQYF. The CDR3 nucleotides read TGTGCCACCAGCAGAGGGGAACACGAGCAGTACTTC.

This chain links TRBV19 with TRBJ1-4; D is ambiguous. The CDR3 totals 14 residues. Germline V gene data show CDR1 as LNHDA and CDR2 as SQIVND (reference sequence). With 6 bases removed from V and 8 bases from J, the gap between germline ends came to 16 bases. CDR3 DNA sequence: TGTGCCAGTAGCCGAACCGGGAGCCACGAAAAACTGTTTTTT. Translating it yields CASSRTGSHEKLFF.

This chain uses TRBV4-3 with TRBJ1-1, with a tentative D call TRBD1 (5 bases). Per the germline V gene, CDR1 is LGHNA and CDR2 is YSLEER. Trimming shortened V by 4 bases and J by 3 bases, and 12 bases separated the two germline ends. CDR3 length equals 14 residues. The CDR3 sequence is CASSPDSRDTEAFF. CDR3 bases: TGCGCCAGCAGCCCCGACAGTCGGGACACTGAAGCTTTCTTT.

The rearrangement uses TRBV5-1 and TRBJ1-6; a weak D match, TRBD1 (5 bases). The CDR3 runs to 14 residues. V shed 7 bases and J shed 7 bases, with 15 bases lying between them. The V gene's germline CDR1 is SGHRS and CDR2 YFSETQ. The CDR3 loop reads CASSYRRENSPLHF. In DNA form, the CDR3 reads TGCGCCAGCTCCTACAGGAGGGAGAATTCACCCCTCCACTTT.

The rearrangement links TRBV18 to TRBJ1-4, with unresolved D. The CDR3 has 15 residues. Trimming stripped 0 bases from V and 3 bases from J, with 8 bases between. Germline V gene lookup returns CDR1 KGHSH and CDR2 LQKENI. The CDR3 reads CASSPPGFANEKLFF. In DNA, the CDR3 is TGTGCCAGCTCACCACCGGGTTTTGCTAATGAAAAACTGTTTTTT. Based on the CDR3 plus reference TRBV18 and TRBJ1-4, the full variable domain is NAGVMQNPRHLVRRRGQEARLRCSPMKGHSHVYWYRQLPEEGLKFMVYLQKENIIDESGMPKERFSAEFPKEGPSILRIQQVVRGDSAAYFCASSPPGFANEKLFFGSGTQLSVL.

V and J are TRBV20-1 and TRBJ1-1; D unresolved. The length of the CDR3 is 10 residues. Trimming cost V 6 bases and J 6 bases, with 8 bases left between them. Germline assignment: CDR1 DFQATT and CDR2 SNEGSKA (reference sequence). Written as DNA, the CDR3 is TGCAGTGCCCTTCCCCCTGAAGCTTTCTTT. It is translated as CSALPPEAFF.

This chain uses TRBV7-9 with TRBJ2-5; D is undetermined. The CDR3 spans 14 residues. V lost 5 bases, J lost 2 bases, and 12 bases lay in between. In germline, CDR1 is SEHNR, CDR2 FQNEAQ (reference sequence). The chain's CDR3 is CASSQRAVQETQYF. The CDR3, as DNA: TGTGCCAGCAGCCAACGGGCCGTACAAGAGACCCAGTACTTC.

V usage is TRBV10-3 and J usage is TRBJ2-7; no clear D. CDR1 and CDR2 from the germline V gene are ENHRY and SYGVKD. Trimming removed 3 bases from V and 0 bases from J, with 21 bases in between. The CDR3 loop spans 18 amino acids. The CDR3 sequence is CAISDPPFGQSGSYEQYF. CDR3 sequence (DNA): TGTGCCATCAGTGACCCACCTTTTGGGCAGTCTGGCTCCTACGAGCAGTACTTC.

The V and J genes are TRBV28 and TRBJ1-5; D is undetermined. V shed 6 bases and J shed 4 bases, with 16 bases lying between them. This CDR3 contains 15 residues. Germline CDR1 MDHEN, CDR2 SYDVKM. The CDR3: CASSPTPGGNQPQHF. The CDR3 nucleotides read TGTGCCAGCAGCCCGACCCCTGGAGGGAATCAGCCCCAGCATTTT. Using reference TRBV28 and TRBJ1-5 for the parts outside the CDR3, the full variable domain is DVKVTQSSRYLVKRTGEKVFLECVQDMDHENMFWYRQDPGLGLRLIYFSYDVKMKEKGDIPEGYSVSREKKERFSLILESASTNQTSMYLCASSPTPGGNQPQHFGDGTRLSIL.